A selection of T cell receptor beta chains follows, all from one sample in a study of blood T cell repertoires in COVID-19. Here immunoSEQ multiplex PCR was the method, and the copy in TCRdb shows in-frame clones only, minus some. Of 200,000 to 250,000 clones listed, about 91% were seen once; the top ten hold about 5.9%. The sequencing sample was made of peripheral blood. The receptors shown here come from a woman in her thirties with COVID-19, enrolled during active disease. CDR3s include the opening cysteine and the closing phenylalanine or tryptophan. A D gene is named only where the DNA matches it firmly. Not all rows give a size; the values are once, few, many and, for expanded clones, a class.

CDR3aa: CATSDPGSGANVLTF
CDR3nt: TGTGCCACCAGTGACCCGGGCTCTGGGGCCAACGTCCTGACTTTC
d_gene: -
v_gene: TRBV24-1
abundance: -
j_gene: TRBJ2-6

CDR3aa: CASSGRLAGATYEQYF
CDR3nt: TGTGCCAGCAGCGGGAGGCTAGCGGGGGCAACCTACGAGCAGTACTTC
d_gene: TRBD2
v_gene: TRBV9
abundance: -
j_gene: TRBJ2-7

CDR3aa: CASRRAGTVEDTEAFF
CDR3nt: TGTGCCAGCAGGAGGGCAGGGACAGTAGAGGACACTGAAGCTTTCTTT
d_gene: TRBD1
v_gene: TRBV6-4
abundance: -
j_gene: TRBJ1-1

CDR3aa: CAISADSPYGYTF
CDR3nt: TGTGCCATCAGTGCAGACAGCCCCTATGGCTACACCTTC
d_gene: -
v_gene: TRBV10-3
abundance: -
j_gene: TRBJ1-2

CDR3aa: CASSWGGTSTTDTQYF
CDR3nt: TGTGCCAGCAGCTGGGGAGGGACTAGCACCACAGATACGCAGTATTTT
d_gene: TRBD2
v_gene: TRBV5-4
abundance: -
j_gene: TRBJ2-3

CDR3aa: CASSCLPWGQGFEQFF
CDR3nt: TGTGCCAGCAGCTGCCTCCCCTGGGGACAGGGATTTGAGCAGTTCTTC
d_gene: -
v_gene: TRBV21-1
abundance: -
j_gene: TRBJ2-1

CDR3aa: CASSPAPSGWSSYNEQFF
CDR3nt: TGTGCCAGTAGTCCCGCCCCTAGCGGGTGGAGCTCCTACAATGAGCAGTTCTTC
d_gene: TRBD2
v_gene: TRBV19
abundance: -
j_gene: TRBJ2-1

CDR3aa: CASSPIQDRRQETQYF
CDR3nt: TGTGCCAGCTCACCCATTCAGGACAGGAGACAAGAGACCCAGTACTTC
d_gene: TRBD1
v_gene: TRBV18
abundance: -
j_gene: TRBJ2-5

CDR3aa: CASSLGGQFSNQPQHF
CDR3nt: TGTGCCAGCAGCTTGGGGGGCCAGTTTAGCAATCAGCCCCAGCATTTT
d_gene: -
v_gene: TRBV5-5
abundance: -
j_gene: TRBJ1-5

CDR3aa: CATQRGGSSYNEQFF
CDR3nt: TGTGCCACCCAAAGGGGGGGCAGCTCCTACAATGAGCAGTTCTTC
d_gene: -
v_gene: TRBV15
abundance: -
j_gene: TRBJ2-1

CDR3aa: CASSLDPPGSVYNEQFF
CDR3nt: TGCGCCAGCAGCTTGGACCCCCCAGGGTCCGTTTACAATGAGCAGTTCTTC
d_gene: -
v_gene: TRBV5-1
abundance: -
j_gene: TRBJ2-1

CDR3aa: CASSFGGGHEQFF
CDR3nt: TGTGCCAGCAGCTTTGGCGGGGGGCATGAGCAGTTCTTC
d_gene: TRBD2
v_gene: TRBV11-3
abundance: -
j_gene: TRBJ2-1

CDR3aa: CASSGTDETQYF
CDR3nt: TGCGCCAGCAGCGGGACTGACGAGACCCAGTACTTC
d_gene: -
v_gene: TRBV5-1
abundance: -
j_gene: TRBJ2-5

CDR3aa: CASRRYRVTGELFF
CDR3nt: TGTGCCAGCAGACGCTACAGGGTTACCGGGGAGCTGTTTTTT
d_gene: -
v_gene: TRBV6-7
abundance: -
j_gene: TRBJ2-2

CDR3aa: CASRQGRNELFF
CDR3nt: TGTGCCAGCAGGCAGGGTCGGAACGAGCTGTTTTTT
d_gene: -
v_gene: TRBV28
abundance: -
j_gene: TRBJ2-2

CDR3aa: CATQAGTLDTQYF
CDR3nt: TGTGCCACACAGGCCGGGACTCTGGATACGCAGTATTTT
d_gene: -
v_gene: TRBV19
abundance: -
j_gene: TRBJ2-3

CDR3aa: CASSQSLIAGPPIDNEQFF
CDR3nt: TGCGCCAGCAGTCAATCGTTAATAGCGGGACCCCCTATCGACAATGAGCAGTTCTTC
d_gene: TRBD2
v_gene: TRBV23-1
abundance: -
j_gene: TRBJ2-1

CDR3aa: CAIQALPGLAGLNEQFF
CDR3nt: TGTGCCATCCAGGCCCTACCGGGACTAGCGGGACTCAATGAGCAGTTCTTC
d_gene: TRBD2
v_gene: TRBV6-4
abundance: many
j_gene: TRBJ2-1

CDR3aa: CASSITSVHTGELFF
CDR3nt: TGTGCCAGTAGTATAACCAGCGTACACACCGGGGAGCTGTTTTTT
d_gene: -
v_gene: TRBV19
abundance: -
j_gene: TRBJ2-2

CDR3aa: CASSPGTGYGYTF
CDR3nt: TGTGCCAGTAGTCCAGGGACAGGGTATGGCTACACCTTC
d_gene: TRBD1
v_gene: TRBV19
abundance: -
j_gene: TRBJ1-2

CDR3aa: CATRDINEKLFF
CDR3nt: TGTGCCACCAGGGACATTAATGAAAAACTGTTTTTT
d_gene: -
v_gene: TRBV6-5
abundance: -
j_gene: TRBJ1-4

CDR3aa: CASSNSPSGGSTGELFF
CDR3nt: TGTGCCAGCAGCAATAGCCCTAGCGGGGGATCCACCGGGGAGCTGTTTTTT
d_gene: -
v_gene: TRBV21-1
abundance: -
j_gene: TRBJ2-2

CDR3aa: CSVAGTSGMSDTQYF
CDR3nt: TGCAGCGTGGCAGGGACTAGCGGGATGTCAGATACGCAGTATTTT
d_gene: TRBD2
v_gene: TRBV29-1
abundance: -
j_gene: TRBJ2-3

CDR3aa: CASSAGGSAGELFF
CDR3nt: TGTGCCAGCAGCGCCGGGGGTAGTGCCGGGGAGCTGTTTTTT
d_gene: -
v_gene: TRBV9
abundance: few
j_gene: TRBJ2-2

CDR3aa: CASSGQVNEQFF
CDR3nt: TGTGCCAGCAGTGGTCAGGTCAATGAGCAGTTCTTC
d_gene: -
v_gene: TRBV2
abundance: -
j_gene: TRBJ2-1

CDR3aa: CARVGGALYGYTF
CDR3nt: TGTGCCAGGGTGGGGGGAGCCCTCTATGGCTACACCTTC
d_gene: -
v_gene: TRBV12-3/TRBV12-4
abundance: -
j_gene: TRBJ1-2

CDR3aa: CAIRSRQQNTEAFF
CDR3nt: TGTGCCATCCGTTCGCGACAGCAGAACACTGAAGCTTTCTTT
d_gene: -
v_gene: TRBV10-3
abundance: once
j_gene: TRBJ1-1

CDR3aa: CASSYLAGITDTQYF
CDR3nt: TGTGCCAGCAGTTATCTGGCGGGGATCACAGATACGCAGTATTTT
d_gene: -
v_gene: TRBV6-2/TRBV6-3
abundance: -
j_gene: TRBJ2-3

CDR3aa: CSGGSVGEKLFF
CDR3nt: TGCAGCGGGGGGAGCGTCGGGGAAAAACTGTTTTTT
d_gene: -
v_gene: TRBV29-1
abundance: -
j_gene: TRBJ1-4

CDR3aa: CAWSDSLNTEAFF
CDR3nt: TGTGCCTGGAGTGACAGTCTTAACACTGAAGCTTTCTTT
d_gene: -
v_gene: TRBV30
abundance: -
j_gene: TRBJ1-1

CDR3aa: CAWGGDRGSGNTIYF
CDR3nt: TGTGCCTGGGGGGGGGACAGGGGTTCTGGAAACACCATATATTTT
d_gene: TRBD1
v_gene: TRBV30
abundance: -
j_gene: TRBJ1-3

CDR3aa: CASSLYRVTSGVGPFF
CDR3nt: TGTGCCAGCAGCTTATATCGTGTGACTAGCGGAGTTGGGCCGTTCTTC
d_gene: TRBD2
v_gene: TRBV7-8
abundance: -
j_gene: TRBJ2-1

CDR3aa: CASSHGTASTSNYGYTF
CDR3nt: TGTGCCAGCAGCCATGGCACAGCTAGCACCTCTAACTATGGCTACACCTTC
d_gene: -
v_gene: TRBV4-2
abundance: -
j_gene: TRBJ1-2

CDR3aa: CASSYLGGRSSYNEQFF
CDR3nt: TGTGCCAGCAGTTATTTGGGTGGGAGGAGCTCCTACAATGAGCAGTTCTTC
d_gene: -
v_gene: TRBV6-2/TRBV6-3
abundance: -
j_gene: TRBJ2-1

CDR3aa: CASSLGGGSYNEQFF
CDR3nt: TGTGCCAGCAGCTTGGGTGGCGGGAGCTACAATGAGCAGTTCTTC
d_gene: TRBD2
v_gene: TRBV5-4
abundance: -
j_gene: TRBJ2-1

CDR3aa: CASSWTGYTDTQYF
CDR3nt: TGCGCCAGCAGCTGGACAGGTTATACCGATACGCAGTATTTT
d_gene: TRBD1
v_gene: TRBV5-1
abundance: -
j_gene: TRBJ2-3

CDR3aa: CASSATSGGYNEQFF
CDR3nt: TGTGCCAGCAGTGCTACTAGCGGGGGTTACAATGAGCAGTTCTTC
d_gene: TRBD2
v_gene: TRBV2
abundance: -
j_gene: TRBJ2-1

CDR3aa: CASSPPEGGANEQYF
CDR3nt: TGTGCCAGCTCACCACCGGAGGGAGGGGCGAACGAGCAGTACTTC
d_gene: TRBD2
v_gene: TRBV18
abundance: -
j_gene: TRBJ2-7